The clone carrying this TCR beta chain showed up just once. Its specificity is not known. The data were taken from a study of T cells in Graves' hyperthyroidism and ophthalmopathy. Findings and caveats of the study: A median around 6.4 months before onset, the model predicted ophthalmopathy. Blood held most thyroid clonotypes expanded above 0.001 frequency.

Uncontrolled infections, other autoimmune diseases, pregnancy or lactation led to exclusion of patients. The CDR3 regions of TCR beta were amplified from RNA transcripts. The HTBI primer set was used in a first-round RT-PCR of the TCR CDR3. Each CDR3 protein gets one entry after TCRdb re-called the multiplex PCR reads with MiXCR. The data hold around 620,000 distinct CDR3 sequences, with 46% observed a single time. CDR3 length equals 13 residues. V was clipped by 3 bases and J by 7 bases, with 12 bases between them. Germline V gene lookup returns CDR1 SGHDN and CDR2 FVKESK. This receptor was obtained from an adult woman with Graves' disease, either hyperthyroidism or ophthalmopathy (not recorded which). The chain combines TRBV14 with TRBJ1-1; D is unresolved. The specimen sequenced was peripheral blood or thyroid tissue (not recorded which). The CDR3 bases are TGTGCCAGCAGCCACACGGGAAGCTATGAAGCTTTCTTT. Translated, it gives CASSHTGSYEAFF.